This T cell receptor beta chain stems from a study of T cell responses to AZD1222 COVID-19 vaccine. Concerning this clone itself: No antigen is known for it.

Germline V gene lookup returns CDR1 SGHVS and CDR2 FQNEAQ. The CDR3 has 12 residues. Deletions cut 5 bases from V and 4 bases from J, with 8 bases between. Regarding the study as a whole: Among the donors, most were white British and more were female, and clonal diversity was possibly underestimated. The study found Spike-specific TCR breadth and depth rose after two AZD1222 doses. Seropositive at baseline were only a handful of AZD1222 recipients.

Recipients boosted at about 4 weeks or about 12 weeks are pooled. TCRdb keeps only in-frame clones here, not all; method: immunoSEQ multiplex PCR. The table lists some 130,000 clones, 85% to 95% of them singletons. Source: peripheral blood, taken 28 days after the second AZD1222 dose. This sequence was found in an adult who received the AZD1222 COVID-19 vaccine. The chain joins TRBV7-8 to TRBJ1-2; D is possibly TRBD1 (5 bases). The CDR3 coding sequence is TGTGCCAGCAGCCCCGACAGCTATGGCTACACCTTC. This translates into CASSPDSYGYTF.